This T cell receptor beta chain is from a study of CXCR3-negative and CXCR3-positive naive CD8 T cells. CDR1 DFQATT and CDR2 SNEGSKA come from the germline V gene (reference sequence). CDR3 length: 14 amino acids. As concerns this clonotype: Its antigen is not identified.

The libraries of TRB cDNA were constructed through 5' RACE using UMI labels. TCRdb re-called the 5' RACE reads and shows each CDR3 protein once, DNA omitted. In total, the table holds over 100,000 distinct CDR3 sequences. Overall study findings and caveats: Against CXCR3-negative naive cells, CXCR3-positive naive cells showed more hydrophobic TRB CDR3s. Cryopreserved cells partially lost CXCR3 expression, and fresh PBMCs were used in most assays.

Sequenced input: naive CXCR3+ CD8+ T cells from blood. Subset in this sample: CD45RO-CCR7+CD27+CD95- naive CD8+ T cells expressing CXCR3 (TNR3+). The rearrangement uses TRBV20-1 and TRBJ1-5; without DNA, the TCRdb call of TRBD1 cannot be checked. The sequence came from a human donor in good health. Some clones in this sample may be carry-over from other donors' samples. The CDR3 reads CSAPEGGLFGPQHF.